This T cell receptor beta chain was retrieved from a study of CD8+ T cells in alopecia areata. General study results and limits: Among the top 100, expanded CD8+ clones, as well as scalp clonality, were significantly decreased by tofacitinib. Many expanded lesional clones persisted during tofacitinib (in both scalp and blood). Scalp sequencing also captures normal skin's resident alphabeta T cells.

Specified treatment: oral pan-JAK inhibitor, 5-10 mg twice daily. Collected material from alopecia areata patients comprised lesional scalp punch biopsies and peripheral blood. CDR3 size: 14 residues. Deletions cut 6 bases from V and 1 base from J, with 12 bases between. CDR1 is SNHLY and CDR2 is FYNNEI in the germline V gene. After isolation, RNA underwent reverse transcription to generate cDNA as the sequencing template. The repertoire was sequenced with immunoSEQ multiplex PCR; TCRdb's copy has only in-frame clones and lacks some. This sample has roughly 180,000 clones; approximately 50% occur once, and the top ten carry roughly a tenth. Notes on this clone: The antigen is not known.

The chain recombines TRBV2 with TRBJ2-5, with D possibly TRBD1 on 5 matching bases. This receptor was obtained from a human donor with alopecia areata. The specimen comprised CD8+ T cells sorted from blood, sampled at roughly week 52, from a patient treated with tofacitinib. Here the CDR3 reads CASRATAIQETQYF. The CDR3 DNA is TGTGCCAGCAGGGCGACAGCTATCCAAGAGACCCAGTACTTC.